This section outlines one T cell receptor (beta chain) sequence together with its context. The sample is drawn from a study of blood T cell repertoires in COVID-19. The germline V gene has CDR1 ENHRY and CDR2 SYGVKD. The junction had 5 bases not matched to a gene; V was cut back by 6 bases and J by 2 bases. The CDR3 runs 17 residues. This table comes from immunoSEQ multiplex PCR, and its TCRdb copy is limited to in-frame clones, with some not included. The sample carries 300,000 or so clones, about nine tenths recorded once. The clonotype originates from a woman in her twenties or thirties with COVID-19, enrolled during active disease. Sequenced material: peripheral blood. This chain uses TRBV10-3 with TRBJ2-1; 15 bases match TRBD2. CDR3 in amino acids: CAISPGTSGRTYNEQFF. CDR3 nucleotides: TGTGCCATCAGCCCTGGGACTAGCGGGAGGACCTACAATGAGCAGTTCTTC.